This entry features one T cell receptor beta chain sequence. Its antigen is not known. This sample was included in a study of PD-L1 blockade in urothelial cancer. About the research overall: Patients commenced intravenous atezolizumab, 1,200 mg every 3 weeks, at some point between 2012 and 2014.

CDR3 length: 11 amino acids. Trimming left V 3 bases short and J 6 bases short, with 9 bases between. Germline-derived CDR1 and CDR2 are DFQATT and SNEGSKA (reference sequence). Synthetically made TCR analog templates were put into each PCR as spikes. Assay used: immunoSEQ multiplex PCR; TCRdb lists only in-frame clones, some missing. Among around 70,000 clones listed, around 84% were seen once. The time point: pretreatment peripheral blood. Study conclusions and caveats: More expansion of tumor-associated blood clones, seen at 3 weeks, marked durable-benefit patients.

The J gene is TRBJ2-7, the V gene TRBV20-1; no clear D. The receptor was derived from a woman aged 70-85 years with urothelial cancer. The sample here was PBMCs, taken around atezolizumab (anti-PD-L1) treatment. The CDR3 DNA sequence: TGCAGTGCTAGGACGGGTGTCGAGCAGTACTTC. Translation gives CSARTGVEQYF.